This entry lists 15 T cell receptor beta chains sequenced from one sample in a study of Graves' ophthalmopathy and Graves' hyperthyroidism. RNA transcripts were the template, and TCR beta CDR3 regions were amplified from them. First-round RT-PCR used HTBI primers; second-round multiplex PCR followed. TCRdb re-analysed the multiplex PCR reads in MiXCR, keeping a single row per CDR3 protein. Here the sample spans approximately 410,000 distinct CDR3 sequences, approximately 15% being singletons. The specimen sequenced was peripheral blood. The receptor source for this set is a woman in her late teens or twenties with stable Graves' hyperthyroidism.

This chain joins TRBV20-1 and TRBJ1-5, with 9 bases identical to TRBD1. The CDR3 loop spans 15 amino acids. Germline lookup yields CDR1 DFQATT and CDR2 SNEGSKA (reference sequence). J gave up 3 bases and V 3 bases, and 6 bases lay outside the gene matches. This CDR3 reads CSASTGTGYNQPQHF. In DNA form, the CDR3 reads TGCAGTGCTAGTACCGGGACAGGGTACAATCAGCCCCAGCATTTT.

V gene TRBV19 combines with J gene TRBJ2-4; possible D gene TRBD1, 6 bases. Germline CDR1 LNHDA, CDR2 SQIVND (reference sequence). This CDR3 spans 14 amino acids. The ends were cut back, 5 bases at V and 5 bases at J, with 13 bases in the middle. The CDR3 DNA follows: TGTGCCAGTAGTGGGCTTTACAGGGAAAACATTCAGTACTTC. Encoded protein: CASSGLYRENIQYF. The full variable domain, rest sourced from reference TRBV19 and TRBJ2-4, is DGGITQSPKYLFRKEGQNVTLSCEQNLNHDAMYWYRQDPGQGLRLIYYSQIVNDFQKGDIAEGYSVSREKKESFPLTVTSAQKNPTAFYLCASSGLYRENIQYFGAGTRLSVL.

This clonotype was counted many times. The rearrangement links TRBV6-5 to TRBJ2-2; D perhaps matches TRBD2 (6 bases). Germline CDR1 reads MNHEY; CDR2 reads SVGAGI. CDR3 length: 15 amino acids. The ends were cut back, 3 bases at V and 7 bases at J, with 15 bases in the middle. The CDR3 DNA reads TGTGCCAGCAGTTATACACTAGCATATGACGGGGAGCTGTTTTTT. Its translation: CASSYTLAYDGELFF.

This clonotype was picked up a small number of times. The genes are TRBV2 and TRBJ2-7; D is unresolved. CDR1 is SNHLY and CDR2 is FYNNEI in the germline V gene. V shed 7 bases and J shed 0 bases, with 16 bases lying between them. This CDR3 region has 15 residues. The CDR3 loop is CASIADPWSSYEQYF. In DNA form, the CDR3 reads TGTGCCAGCATCGCGGACCCCTGGAGCTCCTACGAGCAGTACTTC.

V usage is TRBV11-2 and J usage is TRBJ2-2; TRBD1 aligns across 10 bases. With 4 bases clipped from V and 7 bases from J, the junction kept 9 bases outside the gene matches. The CDR3 sequence is 16 residues long. Germline V gene data show CDR1 as SGHAT and CDR2 as FQNNGV. CDR3 bases: TGTGCCAGCAGCTCTCCCCGGACAGGGGGGGACGGGGAGCTGTTTTTT. Translated: CASSSPRTGGDGELFF.

This clonotype was found many times. The J gene is TRBJ1-1, the V gene TRBV7-6; maybe TRBD1 (6 bases). Germline CDR1 reads SGHVS; CDR2 reads FNYEAQ. The CDR3 has 17 residues. V dropped 1 base and J dropped 4 bases, with 19 bases sitting between them. The CDR3 DNA reads as TGTGCCAGCAGCTTAGACGCAGGGTTAAGGGGGGGCACTGAAGCTTTCTTT. Amino acids: CASSLDAGLRGGTEAFF. Variable domain in full (rest from reference TRBV7-6 and TRBJ1-1): GAGVSQSPRYKVTKRGQDVALRCDPISGHVSLYWYRQALGQGPEFLTYFNYEAQQDKSGLPNDRFSAERPEGSISTLTIQRTEQRDSAMYRCASSLDAGLRGGTEAFFGQGTRLTVV.

This clonotype has a count of ten or more. The J gene is TRBJ1-2, the V gene TRBV2, with D perhaps TRBD1 (5 bases). V shed 7 bases and J shed 4 bases, with 10 bases lying between them. Germline assignment: CDR1 SNHLY and CDR2 FYNNEI. The CDR3 extends over 12 amino acids. The CDR3 bases are TGTGCCAGCACCTCTGACAGCTATGGCTACACCTTC. Residues: CASTSDSYGYTF. Variable domain in full (rest from reference TRBV2 and TRBJ1-2): EPEVTQTPSHQVTQMGQEVILRCVPISNHLYFYWYRQILGQKVEFLVSFYNNEISEKSEIFDDQFSVERPDGSNFTLKIRSTKLEDSAMYFCASTSDSYGYTFGSGTRLTVV.

This clonotype was found many times. V and J are TRBV20-1 and TRBJ1-3; 10 positions match TRBD1. V gave up 3 bases and J gave up 2 bases; unmatched junction bases: 7. The germline V gene encodes CDR1 DFQATT and CDR2 SNEGSKA (reference sequence). The CDR3 loop spans 16 amino acids. CDR3 DNA sequence: TGCAGTGCTAGTGCCCCGGGACAGGGGCCTGGAAACACCATATATTTT. Its protein is CSASAPGQGPGNTIYF.

In its sample, this clonotype was seen many times. This sequence joins TRBV5-1 and TRBJ2-5; no reliable D call. V dropped 2 bases and J dropped 0 bases, with 8 bases sitting between them. The CDR3 spans 14 residues. Per the germline V gene, CDR1 is SGHRS and CDR2 is YFSETQ. The CDR3 loop is CASSFNAYQETQYF. CDR3 DNA sequence: TGCGCCAGCAGCTTCAACGCGTACCAAGAGACCCAGTACTTC.

This chain connects TRBV14 to TRBJ2-7; D gene uncertain. This CDR3 region has 14 residues. Between the trimmed V and J ends, which lost 4 bases and 5 bases, there was a span of 15 bases. CDR1 is SGHDN, CDR2 FVKESK, per germline. CDR3 coding DNA: TGTGCCAGCAGCCGGAGAACTCTCTTGGACGAGCAGTACTTC. This gives the protein CASSRRTLLDEQYF.

The chain has TRBV6-1 and TRBJ2-5; D not certain. The CDR3 runs 13 residues. The ends were cut back, 6 bases at V and 2 bases at J, with 10 bases in the middle. The germline gives CDR1 MNHNS, CDR2 SASEGT. CDR3 DNA: TGTGCCAGCAGGCAAGTATGGCAAGAGACCCAGTACTTC. As protein: CASRQVWQETQYF.

This clonotype was found many times. For the CDR3, the DNA is TGTGCCAGCAGCTCCGGACCCGGCACGGGGTACACCTTC. Protein sequence: CASSSGPGTGYTF. The chain links TRBV11-1 to TRBJ1-2; no reliable D call. CDR1 and CDR2 (germline): SGHAT, FQDESV (reference sequence). With 4 bases removed from V and 11 bases from J, the gap between germline ends came to 17 bases. The CDR3 sequence is 13 residues long.

The chain combines TRBV6-1 with TRBJ1-1, with D tentatively TRBD1 (5 bases). Per germline, CDR1 MNHNS and CDR2 SASEGT. V lost 4 bases, J lost 1 base, and 10 bases lay in between. The CDR3 sequence is 14 residues long. The CDR3, as DNA: TGTGCCAGCAGTGTACAGGAAACGAACACTGAAGCTTTCTTT. Translated: CASSVQETNTEAFF.

This clonotype was observed at least ten times. The chain uses TRBV10-3 and TRBJ1-1; 8 nucleotides align to TRBD1. The CDR3 sequence is 15 residues long. The V and J ends lost 2 bases and 3 bases, in that order; junction bases with no gene match: 5. CDR1 is ENHRY, CDR2 SYGVKD, per germline. The CDR3 spells CAISEPTGAYTEAFF. The CDR3 DNA reads as TGTGCCATCAGTGAGCCGACAGGGGCATACACTGAAGCTTTCTTT.

This clonotype appeared many times. The gene calls are TRBV7-2 and TRBJ2-7; weak D call: TRBD1 (6 bases). V lost 5 bases to trimming and J lost 9 bases, with 14 bases between them. Germline V lookup: CDR1 SGHTA, CDR2 FQGNSA. This CDR3 spans 12 amino acids. The CDR3 here is CASSASGTWQYF. The CDR3 bases are TGTGCCAGCAGCGCGTCCGGGACATGGCAGTACTTC. The whole variable domain, remainder taken from reference TRBV7-2 and TRBJ2-7, is GAGVSQSPSNKVTEKGKDVELRCDPISGHTALYWYRQSLGQGLEFLIYFQGNSAPDKSGLPSDRFSAERTGGSVSTLTIQRTQQEDSAVYLCASSASGTWQYFGPGTRLTVT.